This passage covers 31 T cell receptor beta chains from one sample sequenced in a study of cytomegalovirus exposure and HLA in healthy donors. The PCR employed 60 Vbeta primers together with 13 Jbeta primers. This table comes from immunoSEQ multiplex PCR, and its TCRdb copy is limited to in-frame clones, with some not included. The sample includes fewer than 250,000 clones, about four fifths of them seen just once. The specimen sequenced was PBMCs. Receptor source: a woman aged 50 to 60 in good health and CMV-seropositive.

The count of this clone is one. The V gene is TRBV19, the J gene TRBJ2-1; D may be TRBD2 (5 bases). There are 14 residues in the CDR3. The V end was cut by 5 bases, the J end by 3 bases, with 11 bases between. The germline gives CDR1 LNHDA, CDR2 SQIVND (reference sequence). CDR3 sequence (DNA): TGTGCCAGTAGTCCACTTAGCGACTACAATGAGCAGTTCTTC. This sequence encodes CASSPLSDYNEQFF.

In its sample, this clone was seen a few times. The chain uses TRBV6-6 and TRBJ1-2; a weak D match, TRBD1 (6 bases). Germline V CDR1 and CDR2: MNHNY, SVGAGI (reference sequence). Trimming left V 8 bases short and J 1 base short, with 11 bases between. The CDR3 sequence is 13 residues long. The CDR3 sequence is CASEHRVNYGYTF. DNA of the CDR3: TGTGCCAGCGAACACAGGGTTAACTATGGCTACACCTTC.

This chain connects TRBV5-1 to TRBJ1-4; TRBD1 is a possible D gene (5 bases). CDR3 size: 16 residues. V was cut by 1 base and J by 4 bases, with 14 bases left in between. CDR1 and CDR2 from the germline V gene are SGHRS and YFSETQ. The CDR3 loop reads CASSLTPRGVNEKLFF. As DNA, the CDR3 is TGCGCCAGCAGCTTGACCCCCCGGGGGGTTAATGAAAAACTGTTTTTT. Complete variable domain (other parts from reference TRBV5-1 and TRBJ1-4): KAGVTQTPRYLIKTRGQQVTLSCSPISGHRSVSWYQQTPGQGLQFLFEYFSETQRNKGNFPGRFSGRQFSNSRSEMNVSTLELGDSALYLCASSLTPRGVNEKLFFGSGTQLSVL.

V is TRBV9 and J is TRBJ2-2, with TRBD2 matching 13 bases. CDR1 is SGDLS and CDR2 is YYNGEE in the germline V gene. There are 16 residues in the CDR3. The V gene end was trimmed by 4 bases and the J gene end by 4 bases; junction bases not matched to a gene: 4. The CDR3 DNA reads TGTGCCAGCAGCTTGGGACTAGCGGGGATCACCGGGGAGCTGTTTTTT. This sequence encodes CASSLGLAGITGELFF.

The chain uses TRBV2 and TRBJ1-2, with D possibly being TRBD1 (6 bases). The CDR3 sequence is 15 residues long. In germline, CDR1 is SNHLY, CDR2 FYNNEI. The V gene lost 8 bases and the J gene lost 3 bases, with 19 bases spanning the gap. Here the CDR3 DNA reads TGTGCCAGCGCAATGGAAGGGAGGGGGTACTATGGCTACACCTTC. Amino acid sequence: CASAMEGRGYYGYTF.

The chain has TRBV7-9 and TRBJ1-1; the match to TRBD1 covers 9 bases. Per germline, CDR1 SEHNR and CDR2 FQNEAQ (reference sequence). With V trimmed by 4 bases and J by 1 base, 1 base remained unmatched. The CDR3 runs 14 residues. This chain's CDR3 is CASSWGQGNTEAFF. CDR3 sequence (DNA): TGTGCCAGCAGCTGGGGACAGGGGAACACTGAAGCTTTCTTT.

CDR3 coding DNA: TGTGCCAGCAGACCGACAGGGGGCCGCCTTGGCTACACCTTC. Translation gives CASRPTGGRLGYTF. The chain couples TRBV6-5 to TRBJ1-2; 10 bases align to TRBD1. Germline V gene data show CDR1 as MNHEY and CDR2 as SVGAGI. The CDR3 is 14 residues long. The junction had 8 bases not matched to a gene; V was cut back by 6 bases and J by 7 bases.

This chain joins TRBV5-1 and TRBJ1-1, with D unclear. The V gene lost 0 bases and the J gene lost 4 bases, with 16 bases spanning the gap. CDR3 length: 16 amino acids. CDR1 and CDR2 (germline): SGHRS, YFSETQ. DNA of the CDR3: TGCGCCAGCAGCTTGGATCCAGGAGGGAGGGCCACTGAAGCTTTCTTT. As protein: CASSLDPGGRATEAFF. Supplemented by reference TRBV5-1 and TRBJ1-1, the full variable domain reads KAGVTQTPRYLIKTRGQQVTLSCSPISGHRSVSWYQQTPGQGLQFLFEYFSETQRNKGNFPGRFSGRQFSNSRSEMNVSTLELGDSALYLCASSLDPGGRATEAFFGQGTRLTVV.

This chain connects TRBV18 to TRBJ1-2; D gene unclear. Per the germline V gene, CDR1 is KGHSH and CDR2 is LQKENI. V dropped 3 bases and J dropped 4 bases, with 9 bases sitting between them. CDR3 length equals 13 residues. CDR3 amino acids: CASSPSTVYGYTF. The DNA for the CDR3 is TGTGCCAGCTCACCGAGTACAGTCTATGGCTACACCTTC.

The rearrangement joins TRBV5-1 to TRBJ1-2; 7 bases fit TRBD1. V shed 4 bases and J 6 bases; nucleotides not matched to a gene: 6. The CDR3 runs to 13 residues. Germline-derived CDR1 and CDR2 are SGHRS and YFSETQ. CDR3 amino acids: CASSDRVVDGYTF. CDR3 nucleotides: TGCGCCAGCAGCGACAGGGTTGTGGATGGCTACACCTTC.

CDR3 region: CASSTAAQETQYF. CDR3 in DNA: TGTGCCAGCAGCACAGCGGCCCAAGAGACCCAGTACTTC. The chain employs TRBV5-4 and TRBJ2-5, with D maybe TRBD2 (5 bases). The ends were cut back, 4 bases at V and 1 base at J, with 8 bases in the middle. Germline assignment: CDR1 SGHNT and CDR2 YYREEE (reference sequence). The CDR3 spans 13 residues. Drawing the rest from reference TRBV5-4 and TRBJ2-5, the complete variable domain is ETGVTQSPTHLIKTRGQQVTLRCSSQSGHNTVSWYQQALGQGPQFIFQYYREEENGRGNFPPRFSGLQFPNYSSELNVNALELDDSALYLCASSTAAQETQYFGPGTRLLVL.

CDR3 nucleotides: TGTGCCAGTAGTATAGATCTAGCAGCAAATCAGCCCCAGCATTTT. This translates into CASSIDLAANQPQHF. The J gene is TRBJ1-5, the V gene TRBV19; D unclear. Germline V lookup: CDR1 LNHDA, CDR2 SQIVND (reference sequence). This CDR3 comprises 15 residues. Trimming pared 0 bases from V and 4 bases from J, leaving 10 bases between.

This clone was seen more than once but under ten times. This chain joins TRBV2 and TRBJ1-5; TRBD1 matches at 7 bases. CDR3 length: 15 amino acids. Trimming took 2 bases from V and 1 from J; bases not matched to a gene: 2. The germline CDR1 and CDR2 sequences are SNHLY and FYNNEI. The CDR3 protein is CASSEQGGSNQPQHF. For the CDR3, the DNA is TGTGCCAGCAGTGAACAAGGGGGCAGCAATCAGCCCCAGCATTTT.

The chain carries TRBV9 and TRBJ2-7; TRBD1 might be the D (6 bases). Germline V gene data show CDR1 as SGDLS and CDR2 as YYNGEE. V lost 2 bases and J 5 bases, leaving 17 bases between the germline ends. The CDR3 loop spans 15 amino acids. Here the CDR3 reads CASSVGQLNTHEQYF. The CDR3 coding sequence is TGTGCCAGCAGCGTCGGACAGCTCAACACCCACGAGCAGTACTTC.

In nucleotides, the CDR3 is TGTGCCAGCAGCCGAGCCAGGGGCCCCTACGAGCAGTACTTC. Protein product: CASSRARGPYEQYF. The chain has TRBV13 and TRBJ2-7, with D perhaps TRBD1 (6 bases). V dropped 5 bases and J dropped 2 bases, with 13 bases sitting between them. This CDR3 has 14 residues. Germline CDR1 PRHDT, CDR2 FYEKMQ (reference sequence).

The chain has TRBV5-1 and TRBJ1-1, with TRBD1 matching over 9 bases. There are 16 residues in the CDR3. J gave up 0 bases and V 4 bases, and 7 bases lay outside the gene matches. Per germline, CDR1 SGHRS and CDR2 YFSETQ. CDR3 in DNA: TGCGCCAGCAGCCTCCGGGGACAGGGAATGAACACTGAAGCTTTCTTT. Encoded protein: CASSLRGQGMNTEAFF.

DNA of the CDR3: TGTGCCAGCTCACCGACGGGTGGATCTGGCTACACCTTC. This translates into CASSPTGGSGYTF. The chain uses TRBV18 and TRBJ1-2; D is unclear. The V end lost 3 bases, the J end lost 7 bases, and 12 bases lay between the germline ends. CDR1 and CDR2 from the germline V gene are KGHSH and LQKENI. CDR3 length: 13 residues.

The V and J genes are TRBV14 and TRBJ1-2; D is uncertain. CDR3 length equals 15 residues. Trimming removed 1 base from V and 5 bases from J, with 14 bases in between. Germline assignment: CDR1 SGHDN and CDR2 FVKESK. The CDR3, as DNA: TGTGCCAGCAGCCAAGGGGCTCCACCGGGGTATGGCTACACCTTC. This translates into CASSQGAPPGYGYTF.

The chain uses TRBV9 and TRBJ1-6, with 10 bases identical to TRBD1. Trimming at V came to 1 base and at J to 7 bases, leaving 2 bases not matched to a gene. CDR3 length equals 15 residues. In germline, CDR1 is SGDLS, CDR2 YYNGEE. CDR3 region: CASSVMGQGNSPLHF. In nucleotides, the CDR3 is TGTGCCAGCAGCGTAATGGGACAGGGGAATTCACCCCTCCACTTT. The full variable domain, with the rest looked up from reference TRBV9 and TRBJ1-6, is DSGVTQTPKHLITATGQRVTLRCSPRSGDLSVYWYQQSLDQGLQFLIQYYNGEERAKGNILERFSAQQFPDLHSELNLSSLELGDSALYFCASSVMGQGNSPLHFGNGTRLTVT.

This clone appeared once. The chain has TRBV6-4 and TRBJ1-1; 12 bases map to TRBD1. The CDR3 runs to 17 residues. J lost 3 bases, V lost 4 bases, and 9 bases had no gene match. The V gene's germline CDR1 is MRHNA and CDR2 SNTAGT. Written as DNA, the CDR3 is TGTGCCAGCAGTGGGTGGGGACAGGGGGCGCGGGACACTGAAGCTTTCTTT. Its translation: CASSGWGQGARDTEAFF.

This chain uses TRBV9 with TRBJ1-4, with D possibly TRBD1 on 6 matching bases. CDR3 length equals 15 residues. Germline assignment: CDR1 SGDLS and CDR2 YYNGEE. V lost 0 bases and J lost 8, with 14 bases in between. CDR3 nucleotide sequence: TGTGCCAGCAGCGTAGAGGCACAGGGCTGGGAAAAACTGTTTTTT. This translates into CASSVEAQGWEKLFF.

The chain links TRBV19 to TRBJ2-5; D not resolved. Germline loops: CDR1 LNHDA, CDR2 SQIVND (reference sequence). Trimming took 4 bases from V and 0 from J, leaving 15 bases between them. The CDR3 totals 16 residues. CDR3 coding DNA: TGTGCCAGTAGTAAGAGGCCACGAATAAACCAAGAGACCCAGTACTTC. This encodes CASSKRPRINQETQYF.

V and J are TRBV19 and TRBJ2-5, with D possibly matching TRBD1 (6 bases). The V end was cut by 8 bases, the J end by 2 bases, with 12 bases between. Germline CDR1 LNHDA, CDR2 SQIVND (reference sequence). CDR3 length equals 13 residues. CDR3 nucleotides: TGTGCCAGTTCGAACAGGGAACAAGAGACCCAGTACTTC. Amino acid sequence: CASSNREQETQYF.

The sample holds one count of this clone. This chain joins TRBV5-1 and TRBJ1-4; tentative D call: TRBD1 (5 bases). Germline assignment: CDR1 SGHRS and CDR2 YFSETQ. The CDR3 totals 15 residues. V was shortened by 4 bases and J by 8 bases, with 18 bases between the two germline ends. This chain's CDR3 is CASSRETRGIEKLFF. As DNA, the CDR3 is TGCGCCAGCAGCAGAGAGACAAGGGGAATAGAAAAACTGTTTTTT. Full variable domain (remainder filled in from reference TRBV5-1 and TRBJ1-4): KAGVTQTPRYLIKTRGQQVTLSCSPISGHRSVSWYQQTPGQGLQFLFEYFSETQRNKGNFPGRFSGRQFSNSRSEMNVSTLELGDSALYLCASSRETRGIEKLFFGSGTQLSVL.

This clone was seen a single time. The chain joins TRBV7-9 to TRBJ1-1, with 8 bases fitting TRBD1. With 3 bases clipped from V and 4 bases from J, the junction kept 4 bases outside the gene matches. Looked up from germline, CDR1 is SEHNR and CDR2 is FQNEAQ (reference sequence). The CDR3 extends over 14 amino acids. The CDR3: CASSLTGVGTEAFF. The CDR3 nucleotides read TGTGCCAGCAGCTTGACAGGGGTGGGCACTGAAGCTTTCTTT.

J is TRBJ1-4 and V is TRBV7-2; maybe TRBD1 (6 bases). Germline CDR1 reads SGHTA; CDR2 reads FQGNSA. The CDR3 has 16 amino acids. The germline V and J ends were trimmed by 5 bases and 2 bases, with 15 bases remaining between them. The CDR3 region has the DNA TGTGCCAGCAGCCCCCGGGGTAGGGGGACTAATGAAAAACTGTTTTTT. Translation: CASSPRGRGTNEKLFF.

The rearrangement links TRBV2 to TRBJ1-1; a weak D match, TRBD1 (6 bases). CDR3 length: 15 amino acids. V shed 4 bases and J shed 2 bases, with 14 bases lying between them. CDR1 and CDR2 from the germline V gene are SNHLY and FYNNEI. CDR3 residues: CASSGPGQYNTEAFF. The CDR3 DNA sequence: TGTGCCAGCAGTGGGCCTGGACAGTATAACACTGAAGCTTTCTTT. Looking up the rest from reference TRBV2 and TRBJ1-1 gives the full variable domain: EPEVTQTPSHQVTQMGQEVILRCVPISNHLYFYWYRQILGQKVEFLVSFYNNEISEKSEIFDDQFSVERPDGSNFTLKIRSTKLEDSAMYFCASSGPGQYNTEAFFGQGTRLTVV.

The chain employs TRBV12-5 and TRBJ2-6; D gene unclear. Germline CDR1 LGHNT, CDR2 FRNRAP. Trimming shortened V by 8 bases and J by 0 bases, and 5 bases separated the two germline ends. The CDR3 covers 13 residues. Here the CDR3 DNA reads TGTGCTAGTCTGAGCTCTGGGGCCAACGTCCTGACTTTC. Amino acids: CASLSSGANVLTF.

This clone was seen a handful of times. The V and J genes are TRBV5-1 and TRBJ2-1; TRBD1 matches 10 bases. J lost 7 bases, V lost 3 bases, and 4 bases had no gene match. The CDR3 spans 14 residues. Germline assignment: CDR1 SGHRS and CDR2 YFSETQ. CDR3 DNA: TGCGCCAGCAGCTCCGGGACAGGGGTGAATGAGCAGTTCTTC. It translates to CASSSGTGVNEQFF.

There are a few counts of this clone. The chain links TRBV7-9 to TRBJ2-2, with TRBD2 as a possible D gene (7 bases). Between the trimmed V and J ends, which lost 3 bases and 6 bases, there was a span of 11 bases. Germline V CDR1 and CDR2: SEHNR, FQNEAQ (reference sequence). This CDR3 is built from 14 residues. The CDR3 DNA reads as TGTGCCAGCAGCTTGGGGGGGCTATCCGGGGAGCTGTTTTTT. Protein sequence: CASSLGGLSGELFF.

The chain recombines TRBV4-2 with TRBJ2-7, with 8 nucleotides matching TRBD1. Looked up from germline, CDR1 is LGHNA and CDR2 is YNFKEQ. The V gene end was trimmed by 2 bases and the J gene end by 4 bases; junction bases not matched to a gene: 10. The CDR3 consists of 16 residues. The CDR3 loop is CASSQQGQGGLYEQYF. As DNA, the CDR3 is TGTGCCAGCAGCCAACAAGGACAGGGCGGCCTTTACGAGCAGTACTTC.